Each of the 9 T cell receptor beta chains below was sequenced from the same sample in a study of blood T cell repertoires in COVID-19. Profiled with immunoSEQ multiplex PCR; TCRdb holds only in-frame clones, not every one. This table holds 150,000 to 200,000 clones, 89% found once. Source material: PBMCs or T cells enriched from blood (not recorded which). The source of these receptors is a woman between 40 and 50 years old with acute COVID-19.

The chain has TRBV5-1 and TRBJ1-1; 11 positions agree with TRBD1. The ends lost 0 bases at V and 5 bases at J; junction bases unmatched: 3. In germline, CDR1 is SGHRS, CDR2 YFSETQ. The CDR3 is 15 amino acids. The CDR3 DNA reads TGCGCCAGCAGCTTGGAAGGGACAGGGGGGACTGAAGCTTTCTTT. Residues: CASSLEGTGGTEAFF.

The chain links TRBV6-5 to TRBJ1-4; 10 positions match TRBD1. Germline-derived CDR1 and CDR2 are MNHEY and SVGAGI. This CDR3 has 15 amino acids. With V trimmed by 4 bases and J by 8 bases, 7 bases remained unmatched. DNA for the CDR3: TGTGCCAGCAGTTCTTGGGACAGGGGTGTCGAAAAACTGTTTTTT. It translates to CASSSWDRGVEKLFF.

DNA for the CDR3: TGTGCCAGCAGCTTCGCCACGGGGACTGAAGCTTTCTTT. Amino acid sequence: CASSFATGTEAFF. The chain recombines TRBV5-6 with TRBJ1-1; no clear D gene. This CDR3 contains 13 residues. V was shortened by 2 bases and J by 5 bases, with 10 bases between the two germline ends. CDR1 is SGHDT, CDR2 YYEEEE, per germline.

The chain employs TRBV18 and TRBJ1-3; maybe TRBD1 (5 bases). The CDR3 contains 17 residues. Germline lookup yields CDR1 KGHSH and CDR2 LQKENI. The V gene lost 3 bases and the J gene lost 0 bases, with 15 bases spanning the gap. The CDR3 loop is CASSPLPTDTSGNTIYF. For the CDR3, the DNA is TGTGCCAGCTCACCCCTTCCGACAGACACCTCTGGAAACACCATATATTTT.

The rearrangement links TRBV7-9 to TRBJ1-2, with 7 bases lining up with TRBD1. This CDR3 is built from 13 residues. V was clipped by 4 bases and J by 7 bases; unmatched bases: 6. Germline CDR1 reads SEHNR; CDR2 reads FQNEAQ (reference sequence). The CDR3 sequence: CASSSYRGGGYTF. The CDR3 DNA is TGTGCCAGCAGCTCGTACAGGGGTGGTGGCTACACCTTC.

J is TRBJ1-1 and V is TRBV6-5, with TRBD1 identical over 7 bases. Trimming cost V 0 bases and J 6 bases; bases outside gene matches: 10. CDR1 MNHEY and CDR2 SVGAGI come from the germline V gene. This CDR3 region has 16 residues. The CDR3 DNA reads as TGTGCCAGCAGTTACTCTCGAACAGGGGAAGGCGCTGAAGCTTTCTTT. This translates into CASSYSRTGEGAEAFF.

The rearrangement joins TRBV19 to TRBJ2-7; 10 positions agree with TRBD2. With V trimmed by 3 bases and J by 1 base, 15 bases remained unmatched. The CDR3 runs 19 residues. Germline CDR1 and CDR2: LNHDA and SQIVND (reference sequence). CDR3 protein: CASSIAWASGGAWSYEQYF. The DNA for the CDR3 is TGTGCCAGTAGTATTGCTTGGGCTAGCGGGGGAGCCTGGTCCTACGAGCAGTACTTC.

The rearrangement joins TRBV5-4 to TRBJ1-1; TRBD1 is a possible D gene (5 bases). The CDR3 is 15 amino acids. Trimming left V 3 bases short and J 0 bases short, with 12 bases between. CDR1 and CDR2 from the germline V gene are SGHNT and YYREEE (reference sequence). In nucleotides, the CDR3 is TGTGCCAGCAGCTCCACACCAGGGCTGAACACTGAAGCTTTCTTT. This encodes CASSSTPGLNTEAFF.

V is TRBV2 and J is TRBJ1-1; 7 bases agree with TRBD1. The germline gives CDR1 SNHLY, CDR2 FYNNEI. With V trimmed by 2 bases and J by 4 bases, 19 bases remained unmatched. This CDR3 contains 19 residues. The CDR3 loop is CASSEIGETGAAGGTEAFF. DNA for the CDR3: TGTGCCAGCAGTGAAATTGGGGAAACAGGGGCCGCCGGAGGCACTGAAGCTTTCTTT.